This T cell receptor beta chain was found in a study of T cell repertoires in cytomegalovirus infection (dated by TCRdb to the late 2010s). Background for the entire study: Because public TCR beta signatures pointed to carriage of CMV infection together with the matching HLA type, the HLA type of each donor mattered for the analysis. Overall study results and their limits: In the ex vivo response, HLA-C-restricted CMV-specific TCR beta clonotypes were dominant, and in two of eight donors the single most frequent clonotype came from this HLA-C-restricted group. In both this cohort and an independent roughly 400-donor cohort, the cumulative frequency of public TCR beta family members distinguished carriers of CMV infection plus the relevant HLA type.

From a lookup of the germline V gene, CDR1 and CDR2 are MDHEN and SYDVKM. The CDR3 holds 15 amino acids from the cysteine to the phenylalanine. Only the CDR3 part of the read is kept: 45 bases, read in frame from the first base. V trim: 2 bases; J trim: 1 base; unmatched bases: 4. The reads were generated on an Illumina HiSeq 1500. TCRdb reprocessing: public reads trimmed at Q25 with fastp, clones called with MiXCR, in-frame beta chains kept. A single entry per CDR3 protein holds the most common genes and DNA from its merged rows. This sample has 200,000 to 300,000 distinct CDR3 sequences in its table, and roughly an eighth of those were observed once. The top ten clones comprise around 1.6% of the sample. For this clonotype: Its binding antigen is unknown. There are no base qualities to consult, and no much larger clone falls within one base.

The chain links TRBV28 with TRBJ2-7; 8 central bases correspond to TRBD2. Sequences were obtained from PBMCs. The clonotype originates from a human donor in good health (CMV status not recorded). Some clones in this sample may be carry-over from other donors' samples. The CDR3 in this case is CASSLTGGPSYEQYF. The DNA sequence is TGTGCCAGCAGTTTAACGGGAGGGCCTTCCTACGAGCAGTACTTC.